This T cell receptor (beta chain) was sequenced in a study of blood T cell repertoires in COVID-19. Study summary: PBMCs, B-cell-depleted T cells, or T cells provided the cDNA or gDNA that made up the material.

The authors' processing: Estimation of nucleated cell counts relied on the amplification of reference gene primers. Clones were sequenced by immunoSEQ multiplex PCR, and TCRdb holds only the in-frame ones, with some missing. The D gene and trimming were derived from the DNA, and the V and J assignments and clone size from that table. The sample records approximately 260,000 clones, approximately 91% being singletons. J gave up 1 base and V 4 bases, and 3 bases lay outside the gene matches. The CDR3 is 15 amino acids. CDR1 MNHEY and CDR2 SMNVEV come from the germline V gene (reference sequence). The sequenced material came from peripheral blood. This receptor was taken from a woman in her thirties or forties who had recovered from COVID-19. The chain couples TRBV27 to TRBJ2-2; 7 bases map to TRBD1. DNA of the CDR3: TGTGCCAGCAGTTCCGGACAGGTGAACACCGGGGAGCTGTTTTTT. This codes for CASSSGQVNTGELFF.